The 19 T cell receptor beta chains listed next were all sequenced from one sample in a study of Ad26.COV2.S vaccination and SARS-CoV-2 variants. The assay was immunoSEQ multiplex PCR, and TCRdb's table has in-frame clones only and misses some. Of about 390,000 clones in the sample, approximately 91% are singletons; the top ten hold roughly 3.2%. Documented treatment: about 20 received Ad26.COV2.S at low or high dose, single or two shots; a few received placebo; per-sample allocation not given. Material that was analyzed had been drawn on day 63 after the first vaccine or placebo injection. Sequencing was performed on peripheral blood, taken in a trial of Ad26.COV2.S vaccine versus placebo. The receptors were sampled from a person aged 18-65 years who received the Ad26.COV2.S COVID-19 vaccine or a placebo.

In DNA form, the CDR3 reads TGTGCCAGTAGTATCGTCGGAAACTTCCATGGGACCCAGTACTTC. Protein sequence: CASSIVGNFHGTQYF. The V call is TRBV19, the J call TRBJ2-5; D gene unclear. This CDR3 region has 15 residues. CDR1 is LNHDA and CDR2 is SQIVND in the germline V gene (reference sequence). V lost 3 bases and J lost 7, with 18 bases in between.

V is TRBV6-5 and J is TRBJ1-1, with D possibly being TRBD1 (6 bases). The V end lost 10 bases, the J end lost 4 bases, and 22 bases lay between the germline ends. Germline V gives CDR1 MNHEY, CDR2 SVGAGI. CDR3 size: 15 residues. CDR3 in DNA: TGTGCCACCCTGGACGTTGCCGGGACACCCACTGAAGCTTTCTTT. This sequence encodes CATLDVAGTPTEAFF.

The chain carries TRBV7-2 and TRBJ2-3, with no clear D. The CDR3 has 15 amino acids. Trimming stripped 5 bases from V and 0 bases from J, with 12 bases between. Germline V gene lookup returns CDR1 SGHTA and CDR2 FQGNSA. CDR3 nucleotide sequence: TGTGCCAGCAGCCCCTCGCTATTCAGCACAGATACGCAGTATTTT. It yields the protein CASSPSLFSTDTQYF. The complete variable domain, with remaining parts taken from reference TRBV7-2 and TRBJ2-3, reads GAGVSQSPSNKVTEKGKDVELRCDPISGHTALYWYRQSLGQGLEFLIYFQGNSAPDKSGLPSDRFSAERTGGSVSTLTIQRTQQEDSAVYLCASSPSLFSTDTQYFGPGTRLTVL.

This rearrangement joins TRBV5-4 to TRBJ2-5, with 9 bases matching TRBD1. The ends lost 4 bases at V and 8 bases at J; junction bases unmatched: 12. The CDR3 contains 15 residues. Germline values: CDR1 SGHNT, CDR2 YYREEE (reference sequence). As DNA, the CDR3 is TGTGCCAGCAGCCCTTGGGGGGACAGGGCCGGAACCCAGTACTTC. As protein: CASSPWGDRAGTQYF.

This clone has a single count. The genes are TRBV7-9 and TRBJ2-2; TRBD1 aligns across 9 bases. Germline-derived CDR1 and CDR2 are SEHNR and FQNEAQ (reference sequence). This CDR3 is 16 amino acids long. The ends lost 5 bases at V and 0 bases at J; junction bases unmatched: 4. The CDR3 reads CASSPTGGANTGELFF. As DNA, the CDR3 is TGTGCCAGCAGCCCAACAGGGGGCGCGAACACCGGGGAGCTGTTTTTT.

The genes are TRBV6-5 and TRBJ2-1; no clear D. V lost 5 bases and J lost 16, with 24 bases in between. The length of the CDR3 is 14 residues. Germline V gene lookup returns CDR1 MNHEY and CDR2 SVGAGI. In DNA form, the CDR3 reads TGTGCCAGCAGTCCGCCCGCTCCAGCGTATTTGCTATTCTTC. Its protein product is CASSPPAPAYLLFF.

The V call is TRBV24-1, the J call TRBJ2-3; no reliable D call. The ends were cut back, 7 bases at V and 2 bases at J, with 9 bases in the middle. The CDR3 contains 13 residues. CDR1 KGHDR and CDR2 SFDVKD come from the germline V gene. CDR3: CATRSTATDTQYF. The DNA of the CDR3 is TGTGCCACCAGAAGCACAGCCACAGATACGCAGTATTTT.

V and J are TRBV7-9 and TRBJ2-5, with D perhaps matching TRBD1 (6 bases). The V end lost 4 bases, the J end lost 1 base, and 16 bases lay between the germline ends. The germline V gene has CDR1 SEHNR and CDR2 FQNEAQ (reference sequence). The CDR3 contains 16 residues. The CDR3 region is CASSSGIGTFQETQYF. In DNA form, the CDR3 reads TGTGCCAGCAGCTCTGGAATCGGGACATTCCAAGAGACCCAGTACTTC.

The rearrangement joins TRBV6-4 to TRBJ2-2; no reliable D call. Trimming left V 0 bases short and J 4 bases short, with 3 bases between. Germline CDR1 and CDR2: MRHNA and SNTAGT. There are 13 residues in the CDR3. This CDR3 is CASSDSFTGELFF. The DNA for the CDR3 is TGTGCCAGCAGTGACTCTTTCACCGGGGAGCTGTTTTTT.

CDR3 DNA: TGCAGTGATGGTCGGGCTGGGGCTGAAGCTTTCTTT. Translated: CSDGRAGAEAFF. The genes are TRBV29-1 and TRBJ1-1; D gene ambiguous. The CDR3 covers 12 residues. Germline V lookup: CDR1 SQVTM, CDR2 ANQGSEA. Filled out from reference TRBV29-1 and TRBJ1-1, the complete variable domain reads SAVISQKPSRDICQRGTSLTIQCQVDSQVTMMFWYRQQPGQSLTLIATANQGSEATYESGFVIDKFPISRPNLTFSTLTVSNMSPEDSSIYLCSDGRAGAEAFFGQGTRLTVV.

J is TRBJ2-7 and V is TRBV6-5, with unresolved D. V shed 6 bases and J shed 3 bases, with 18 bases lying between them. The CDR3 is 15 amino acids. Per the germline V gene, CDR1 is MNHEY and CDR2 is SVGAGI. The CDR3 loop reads CASSRMSGPDYEQYF. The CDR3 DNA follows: TGTGCCAGCAGCCGTATGTCGGGCCCGGACTACGAGCAGTACTTC.

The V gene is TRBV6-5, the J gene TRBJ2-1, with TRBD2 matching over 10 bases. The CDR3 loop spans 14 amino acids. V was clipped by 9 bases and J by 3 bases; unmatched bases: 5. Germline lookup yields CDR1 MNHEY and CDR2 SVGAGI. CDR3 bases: TGTGCCAGTAAACTAGCGGGGATCTACAATGAGCAGTTCTTC. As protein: CASKLAGIYNEQFF.

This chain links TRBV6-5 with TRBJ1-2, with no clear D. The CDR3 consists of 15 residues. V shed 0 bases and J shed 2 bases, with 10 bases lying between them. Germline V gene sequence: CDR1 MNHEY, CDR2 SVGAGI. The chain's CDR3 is CASSYSRSSNYGYTF. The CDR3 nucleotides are TGTGCCAGCAGTTACTCGCGGAGCTCCAACTATGGCTACACCTTC.

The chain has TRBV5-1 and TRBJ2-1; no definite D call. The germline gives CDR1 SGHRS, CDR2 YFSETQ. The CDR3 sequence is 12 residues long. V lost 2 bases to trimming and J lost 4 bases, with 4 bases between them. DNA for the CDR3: TGCGCCAGCAGCTTTCAGTACAATGAGCAGTTCTTC. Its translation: CASSFQYNEQFF.

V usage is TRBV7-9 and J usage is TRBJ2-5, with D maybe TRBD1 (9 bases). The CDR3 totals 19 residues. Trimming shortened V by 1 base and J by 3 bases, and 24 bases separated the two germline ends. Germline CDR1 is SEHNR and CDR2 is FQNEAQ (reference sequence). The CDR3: CASSLVGQGGLALKETQYF. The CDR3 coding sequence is TGTGCCAGCAGCTTAGTGGGACAGGGTGGACTAGCCTTAAAAGAGACCCAGTACTTC. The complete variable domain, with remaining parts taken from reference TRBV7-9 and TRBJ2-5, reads DTGVSQNPRHKITKRGQNVTFRCDPISEHNRLYWYRQTLGQGPEFLTYFQNEAQLEKSRLLSDRFSAERPKGSFSTLEIQRTEQGDSAMYLCASSLVGQGGLALKETQYFGPGTRLLVL.

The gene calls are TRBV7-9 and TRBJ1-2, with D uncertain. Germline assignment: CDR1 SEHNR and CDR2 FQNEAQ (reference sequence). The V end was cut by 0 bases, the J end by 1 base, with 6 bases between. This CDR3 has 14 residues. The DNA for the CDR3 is TGTGCCAGCAGCTTAGCGAAGGGTAACTATGGCTACACCTTC. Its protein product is CASSLAKGNYGYTF.

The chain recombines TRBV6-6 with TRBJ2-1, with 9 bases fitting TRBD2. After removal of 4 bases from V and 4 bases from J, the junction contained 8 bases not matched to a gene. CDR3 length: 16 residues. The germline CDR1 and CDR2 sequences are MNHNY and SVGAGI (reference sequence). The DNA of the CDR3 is TGTGCCAGCAGTTCTGCCTCTACTAGCGGGTACAATGAGCAGTTCTTC. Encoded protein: CASSSASTSGYNEQFF.

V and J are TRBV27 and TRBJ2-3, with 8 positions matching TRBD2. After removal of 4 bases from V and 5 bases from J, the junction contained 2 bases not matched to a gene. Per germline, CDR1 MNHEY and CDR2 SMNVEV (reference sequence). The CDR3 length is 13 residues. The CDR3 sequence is CASSSAGVDTQYF. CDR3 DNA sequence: TGTGCCAGCAGTTCAGCGGGGGTAGATACGCAGTATTTT.

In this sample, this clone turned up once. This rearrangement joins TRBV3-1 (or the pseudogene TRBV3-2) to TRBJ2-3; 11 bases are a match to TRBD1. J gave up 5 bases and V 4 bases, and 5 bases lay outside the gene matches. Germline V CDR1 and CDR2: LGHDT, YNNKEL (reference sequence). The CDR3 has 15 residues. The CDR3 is CASSPGTGGKDTQYF. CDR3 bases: TGTGCCAGCAGCCCCGGGACAGGGGGGAAAGATACGCAGTATTTT.